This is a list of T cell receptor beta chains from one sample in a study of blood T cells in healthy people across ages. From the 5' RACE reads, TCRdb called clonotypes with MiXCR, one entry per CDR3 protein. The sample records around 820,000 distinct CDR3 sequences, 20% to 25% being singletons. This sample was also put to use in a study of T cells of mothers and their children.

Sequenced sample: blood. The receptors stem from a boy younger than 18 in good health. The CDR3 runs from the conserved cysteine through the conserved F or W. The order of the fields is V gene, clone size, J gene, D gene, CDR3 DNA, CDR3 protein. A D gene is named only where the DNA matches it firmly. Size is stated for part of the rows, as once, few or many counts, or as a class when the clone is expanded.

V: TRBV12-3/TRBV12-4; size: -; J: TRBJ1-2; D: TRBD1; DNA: TGTGCCAGCGGACTGACAGGGGTTGATGGCTACACCTTC; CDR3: CASGLTGVDGYTF
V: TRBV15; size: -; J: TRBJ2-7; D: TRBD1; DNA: TGTGCCACCAGCGCCCGGACAGGGGACGAGCAGTACTTC; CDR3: CATSARTGDEQYF
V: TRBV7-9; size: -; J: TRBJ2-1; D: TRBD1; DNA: TGTGCCAGCAGCTCCGACAGGGAAGTCTACAATGAGCAGTTCTTC; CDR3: CASSSDREVYNEQFF
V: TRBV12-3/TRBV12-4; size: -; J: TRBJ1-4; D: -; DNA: TGTGCCAGCAGTTCCCAGGGTGAGGGAAATGAAAAACTGTTTTTT; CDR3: CASSSQGEGNEKLFF
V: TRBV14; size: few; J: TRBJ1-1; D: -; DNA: TGTGCCAGCAGCCAAGAAGGGTTTCACACTGAAGCTTTCTTT; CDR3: CASSQEGFHTEAFF
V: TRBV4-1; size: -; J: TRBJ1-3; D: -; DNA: TGCGCCAGCAGCCAAGAAACCGGGACGGCGGGAAACACCATATATTTT; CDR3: CASSQETGTAGNTIYF
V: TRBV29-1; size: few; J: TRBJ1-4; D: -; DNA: TGCAGCGTACAGGAGAATGAAAAACTGTTTTTT; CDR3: CSVQENEKLFF
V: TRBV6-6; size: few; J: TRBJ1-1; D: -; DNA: TGTGCCAGCAGGAAAGACAGGAGCTACACTGAAGCTTTCTTT; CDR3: CASRKDRSYTEAFF
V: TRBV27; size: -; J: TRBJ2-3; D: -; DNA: TGTGCCAGCGCTGATTGGGGGGGCGAAGATACGCAGTATTTT; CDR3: CASADWGGEDTQYF
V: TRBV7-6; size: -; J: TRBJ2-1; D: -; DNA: TGTGCCAGCAGTTCCTCCCTTGTCAATGAGCAGTTCTTC; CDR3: CASSSSLVNEQFF
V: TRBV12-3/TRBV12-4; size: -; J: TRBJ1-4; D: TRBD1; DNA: TGTGCCAGCAGTTCCCAACAGGGGGCCGAAAAACTGTTTTTT; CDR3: CASSSQQGAEKLFF
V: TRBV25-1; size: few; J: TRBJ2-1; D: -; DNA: TGTGCCAGCAGTGGACGCAGCCTTTACAATGAGCAGTTCTTC; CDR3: CASSGRSLYNEQFF
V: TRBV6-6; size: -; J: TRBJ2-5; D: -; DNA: TGTGCCAGCAGTTACTCAACTGGACAGACAGAGACCCAGTACTTC; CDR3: CASSYSTGQTETQYF
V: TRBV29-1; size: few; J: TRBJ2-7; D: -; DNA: TGCAGCGTTGAAGTCGACGGGGAGGTGTACGAGCAGTACTTC; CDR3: CSVEVDGEVYEQYF
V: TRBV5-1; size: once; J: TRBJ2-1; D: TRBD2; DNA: TGCGCCAGCAGCTTACTAGCGGACTTGAACAATGAGCAGTTCTTC; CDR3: CASSLLADLNNEQFF
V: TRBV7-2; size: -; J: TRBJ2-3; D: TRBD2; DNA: TGTGCCAGCAGCTCTAGCGGGAGGGAGCGAGATACGCAGTATTTT; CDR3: CASSSSGRERDTQYF
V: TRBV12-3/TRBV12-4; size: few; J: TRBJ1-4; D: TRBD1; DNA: TGTGCCAGCAGCCCAAAAAGCAGGGGGGAACTGTTTTTT; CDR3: CASSPKSRGELFF
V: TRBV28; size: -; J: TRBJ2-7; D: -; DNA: TGTGCCAGCGCCAGAGACAGCGAGCAGTACTTC; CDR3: CASARDSEQYF
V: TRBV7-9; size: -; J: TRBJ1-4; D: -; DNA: TGTGCCAGCAGCTTAGGTGGCAGACCTAATGAAAAACTGTTTTTT; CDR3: CASSLGGRPNEKLFF
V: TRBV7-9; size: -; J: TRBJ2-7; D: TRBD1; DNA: TGTGCCAGCAGCGACGGACAGGGCGGCGAGCAGTACTTC; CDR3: CASSDGQGGEQYF
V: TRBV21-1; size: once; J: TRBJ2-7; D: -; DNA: TGTGCCAGCAGCATTTTCGGTCACGAGCAGTACTTC; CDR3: CASSIFGHEQYF
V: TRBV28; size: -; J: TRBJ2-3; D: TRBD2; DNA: TGTGCCAGCAAACTAGCGGGATGGACAGATACGCAGTATTTT; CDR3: CASKLAGWTDTQYF
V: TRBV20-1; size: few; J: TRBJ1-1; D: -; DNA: TGCAGTCTCCAGAAAGGACAGCTCAAAACGAGGGACACTGAAGCTTTCTTT; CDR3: CSLQKGQLKTRDTEAFF
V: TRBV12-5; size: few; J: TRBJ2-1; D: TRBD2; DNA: TGTGCTAGTGGTCCCCAGTCTAGCGGGATCAATGAGCAGTTCTTC; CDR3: CASGPQSSGINEQFF
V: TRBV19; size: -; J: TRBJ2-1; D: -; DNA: TGTGCCAGTAGTAATCCCAGTTCCAGCTCCTACAATGAGCAGTTCTTC; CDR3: CASSNPSSSSYNEQFF
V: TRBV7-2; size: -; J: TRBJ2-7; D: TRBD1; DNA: TGTGCCAGCAGCACACGGGACAGTACCTACGAGCAGTACTTC; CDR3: CASSTRDSTYEQYF